These T cell receptor beta chains were read from a single sample in a study of CD8+ T cells in alopecia areata. The method was immunoSEQ multiplex PCR; TCRdb's version includes in-frame clones alone and lacks a portion of them. The sample consists of about 200,000 clones, around two fifths of them appearing once. This material consisted of CD4+ T cells sorted from blood, taken around week 31, from a patient treated with tofacitinib. Receptor source: a human donor with alopecia areata. Each CDR3 is given with its conserved first and last residue. Each record gives: V gene, CDR3 length, clone size, CDR3 protein. Clone size is stated in some rows and not others, as once, few, many or a class when expanded.

V: TRBV15
length: 11
size: NA
CDR3: CATSSGYEQYF

V: TRBV7-2
length: 15
size: few
CDR3: CASSLVGGLGNEQFF

V: TRBV5-1
length: 17
size: once
CDR3: CASSLRQVNSGANVLTF

V: TRBV5-1
length: 16
size: NA
CDR3: CASSYSTTGAPYEQYF

V: TRBV19
length: 14
size: few
CDR3: CASTDRYAPYEQYF

V: TRBV25-1
length: 15
size: NA
CDR3: CASSDRNRGLDTQYF

V: TRBV30
length: 12
size: few
CDR3: CAWGDSIETQYF

V: TRBV30
length: 14
size: NA
CDR3: CAWKGLAGTDTQYF

V: TRBV6-1
length: 12
size: few
CDR3: CASSDGLGKLFF

V: TRBV20-1
length: 9
size: NA
CDR3: CSATDGYTF

V: TRBV5-1
length: 17
size: many
CDR3: CASSLLFQRGDTDTQYF

V: TRBV9
length: 17
size: NA
CDR3: CASSPGGVRRLTDTQYF

V: TRBV30
length: 13
size: NA
CDR3: CAWSSSLNTEAFF

V: TRBV5-1
length: 14
size: once
CDR3: CASSLASGANVLTF

V: TRBV5-1
length: 18
size: many
CDR3: CASSFQPGQTLNTGELFF

V: TRBV27
length: 15
size: NA
CDR3: CASSLGGGRNQPQHF

V: TRBV19
length: 15
size: NA
CDR3: CATFTGQKASLGYTF

V: TRBV6-1
length: 15
size: NA
CDR3: CASSEVRQENSPLHF

V: TRBV4-1
length: 12
size: NA
CDR3: CASSRPTDTQYF

V: TRBV5-1
length: 15
size: NA
CDR3: CASRGTSGFVNEQFF

V: TRBV10-2
length: 14
size: NA
CDR3: CASSELGRNQPQHF

V: TRBV30
length: 13
size: NA
CDR3: CAWSPVGGEKLFF

V: TRBV7-2
length: 15
size: once
CDR3: CASSLGRVRDTEAFF

V: TRBV29-1
length: 15
size: NA
CDR3: CSVEGHPLTKEKLFF

V: TRBV28
length: 19
size: few
CDR3: CASSPGTAWQSSGANVLTF

V: TRBV11-2
length: 17
size: NA
CDR3: CASRQLNSGRARNTQYF

V: TRBV5-1
length: 12
size: NA
CDR3: CASSIQGDEQYF

V: TRBV15
length: 13
size: once
CDR3: CATRGQVTYEQYF

V: TRBV6-6
length: 15
size: few
CDR3: CASRQGGSGANVLTF

V: TRBV6-6
length: 14
size: NA
CDR3: CASSLKGGNYGYTF

V: TRBV9
length: 16
size: few
CDR3: CASSARDQTIGYGYTF

V: TRBV7-9
length: 12
size: NA
CDR3: CASSPGSEKLFF

V: TRBV29-1
length: 14
size: NA
CDR3: CSVERTAVNTEAFF